This T cell receptor beta chain was sequenced in a study of shared clonotypes between healthy human individuals. Trimming left V 2 bases short and J 5 bases short, with 3 bases between. This CDR3 comprises 11 residues. CDR1 is SEHNR, CDR2 FQNEAQ, per germline (reference sequence). Measured with immunoSEQ multiplex PCR; TCRdb has only the in-frame clones, and not every one. Altogether around 2.3 million clones are present, about 94% being singletons, with the ten largest covering approximately 0.13%. This clone has more than one count but fewer than ten. The sequence was collected from a young man in good health. V is TRBV7-9 and J is TRBJ1-1; D is unresolved. The sequenced sample was naive CD4+ T cells sorted from blood. Sample subset: CD45RA+ positively selected. The CDR3 spells CASSLMTEAFF. The CDR3, as DNA: TGTGCCAGCAGCTTAATGACTGAAGCTTTCTTT.